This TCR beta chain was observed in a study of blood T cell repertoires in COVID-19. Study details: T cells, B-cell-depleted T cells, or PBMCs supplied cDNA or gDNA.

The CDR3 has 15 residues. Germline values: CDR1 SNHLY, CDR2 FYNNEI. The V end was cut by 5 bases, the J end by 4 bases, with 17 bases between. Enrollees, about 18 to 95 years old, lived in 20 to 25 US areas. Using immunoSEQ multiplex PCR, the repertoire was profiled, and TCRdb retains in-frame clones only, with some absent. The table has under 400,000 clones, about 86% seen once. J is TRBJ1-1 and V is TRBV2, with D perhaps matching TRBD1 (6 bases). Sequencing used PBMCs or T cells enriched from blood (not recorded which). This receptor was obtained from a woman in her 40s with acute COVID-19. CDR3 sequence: CASSYTGTSATEAFF. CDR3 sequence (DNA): TGTGCCAGCAGTTACACAGGGACCTCCGCCACTGAAGCTTTCTTT. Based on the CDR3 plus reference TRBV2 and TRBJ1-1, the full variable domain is EPEVTQTPSHQVTQMGQEVILRCVPISNHLYFYWYRQILGQKVEFLVSFYNNEISEKSEIFDDQFSVERPDGSNFTLKIRSTKLEDSAMYFCASSYTGTSATEAFFGQGTRLTVV.